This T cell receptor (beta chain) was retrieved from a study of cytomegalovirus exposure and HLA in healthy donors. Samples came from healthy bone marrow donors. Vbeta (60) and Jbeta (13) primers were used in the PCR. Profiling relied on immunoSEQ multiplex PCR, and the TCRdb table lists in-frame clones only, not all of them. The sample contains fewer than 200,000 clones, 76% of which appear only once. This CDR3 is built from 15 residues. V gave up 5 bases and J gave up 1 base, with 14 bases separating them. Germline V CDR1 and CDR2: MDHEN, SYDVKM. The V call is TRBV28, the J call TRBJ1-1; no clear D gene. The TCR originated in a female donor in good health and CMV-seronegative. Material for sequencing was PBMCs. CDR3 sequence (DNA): TGTGCCAGCAGTCCCGCCTCTCTTAGGAACACTGAAGCTTTCTTT. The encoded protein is CASSPASLRNTEAFF.